Below are 20 T cell receptor beta chains sequenced from a single sample in a study of T cell responses to AZD1222 COVID-19 vaccine. Sequencing used immunoSEQ multiplex PCR; TCRdb keeps in-frame clones, though not all of them. The data contain some 190,000 clones, 75% to 90% of them seen just once; the ten biggest clones take up 6.9%. Source: peripheral blood, taken on day 0 of AZD1222 vaccination. The receptor set was obtained from an adult in good health.

The V gene is TRBV7-3, the J gene TRBJ2-2; 14 bases align to TRBD2. The CDR3 runs 18 residues. V was pared by 5 bases and J by 4 bases, with 9 bases of the junction left unmatched. From germline, CDR1 is SGHTA and CDR2 FQGTGA. CDR3 in amino acids: CASSTGLAGVRGTGELFF. Written as DNA, the CDR3 is TGTGCCAGCAGCACGGGACTAGCGGGGGTCCGGGGCACCGGGGAGCTGTTTTTT.

The J gene is TRBJ1-4, the V gene TRBV25-1; no clear D. Germline values: CDR1 MGHDK, CDR2 SYGVNS. The CDR3 is 17 amino acids. V shed 1 base and J shed 0 bases, with 12 bases lying between them. CDR3: CASSEWEGRTTNEKLFF. The CDR3 region has the DNA TGTGCCAGCAGTGAATGGGAGGGCCGAACAACTAATGAAAAACTGTTTTTT.

The chain recombines TRBV3-1 (or the pseudogene TRBV3-2) with TRBJ2-7, with a tentative D call TRBD2 (5 bases). CDR1 and CDR2 from the germline V gene are LGHDT and YNNKEL (reference sequence). Trimming removed 5 bases at V and 6 bases at J, with 17 bases between. This CDR3 is 14 amino acids long. The chain's CDR3 is CASSKTTLEVEQYF. The CDR3 DNA follows: TGTGCCAGCAGCAAAACGACCCTGGAGGTCGAGCAGTACTTC.

V and J are TRBV28 and TRBJ2-7, with D hard to call. In germline, CDR1 is MDHEN, CDR2 SYDVKM. V lost 2 bases and J 6 bases, leaving 8 bases between the germline ends. CDR3 length: 12 residues. CDR3 sequence: CASSLRRFEQYF. Written as DNA, the CDR3 is TGTGCCAGCAGTTTACGGCGTTTCGAGCAGTACTTC. Together with reference TRBV28 and TRBJ2-7, the CDR3 gives the full variable domain: DVKVTQSSRYLVKRTGEKVFLECVQDMDHENMFWYRQDPGLGLRLIYFSYDVKMKEKGDIPEGYSVSREKKERFSLILESASTNQTSMYLCASSLRRFEQYFGPGTRLTVT.

This clone was observed a handful of times. The V call is TRBV7-8, the J call TRBJ2-7; TRBD1 agrees at 7 bases. The CDR3 spans 13 residues. Germline V CDR1 and CDR2: SGHVS, FQNEAQ. With V trimmed by 7 bases and J by 6 bases, 9 bases remained unmatched. This chain's CDR3 is CASTDGAGGEQYF. DNA for the CDR3: TGTGCCAGCACCGACGGAGCAGGGGGCGAGCAGTACTTC. The whole variable domain, filled in from reference TRBV7-8 and TRBJ2-7, reads GAGVSQSPRYKVAKRGQDVALRCDPISGHVSLFWYQQALGQGPEFLTYFQNEAQLDKSGLPSDRFFAERPEGSVSTLKIQRTQQEDSAVYLCASTDGAGGEQYFGPGTRLTVT.

This chain connects TRBV3-1 (or the pseudogene TRBV3-2) to TRBJ2-1, with 10 positions matching TRBD2. The CDR3 extends over 15 amino acids. Germline CDR1 is LGHDT and CDR2 is YNNKEL (reference sequence). V was pared by 4 bases and J by 6 bases, with 6 bases of the junction left unmatched. DNA for the CDR3: TGTGCCAGCAGCCCAGGAGCGGGGGGGGTCAATGAGCAGTTCTTC. It encodes CASSPGAGGVNEQFF.

This clone was observed a single time. The V and J genes are TRBV19 and TRBJ1-6; D call uncertain. Germline-derived CDR1 and CDR2 are LNHDA and SQIVND (reference sequence). CDR3 length equals 13 residues. V was shortened by 5 bases and J by 10 bases, with 12 bases between the two germline ends. The CDR3 sequence: CASSGSGVSPLHF. The DNA of the CDR3 is TGTGCCAGTAGTGGTTCAGGCGTGTCACCCCTCCACTTT.

The chain joins TRBV7-9 to TRBJ1-3; weak D call: TRBD1 (6 bases). There are 16 residues in the CDR3. V dropped 4 bases and J dropped 3 bases, with 16 bases sitting between them. Looked up from germline, CDR1 is SEHNR and CDR2 is FQNEAQ (reference sequence). This CDR3 reads CASSYSPGHIGNTIYF. DNA of the CDR3: TGTGCCAGCAGCTACTCACCGGGACATATTGGAAACACCATATATTTT.

The genes are TRBV6-6 and TRBJ2-1; D perhaps matches TRBD1 (5 bases). This CDR3 is 13 amino acids long. Germline lookup yields CDR1 MNHNY and CDR2 SVGAGI (reference sequence). The V end was cut by 0 bases, the J end by 15 bases, with 15 bases between. As DNA, the CDR3 is TGTGCCAGCAGTTACTCGCGAGTAGGGGATCTGTTCTTC. It yields the protein CASSYSRVGDLFF.

This chain uses TRBV27 with TRBJ2-1; TRBD2 matches 7 bases. V lost 5 bases, J lost 9 bases, and 7 bases stayed unmatched. Germline V gene data show CDR1 as MNHEY and CDR2 as SMNVEV (reference sequence). The CDR3 contains 13 residues. The CDR3 spells CASSQGTIGEQFF. The CDR3 DNA reads as TGTGCCAGCAGTCAAGGGACTATTGGTGAGCAGTTCTTC.

The chain has TRBV4-1 and TRBJ2-2, with 12 bases lining up with TRBD2. The CDR3 runs to 16 residues. Germline CDR1 MGHRA, CDR2 YSYEKL. J gave up 6 bases and V 5 bases, and 7 bases lay outside the gene matches. For the CDR3, the DNA is TGCGCCAGCAGCTCCCTAGCGGGGGGGCCCTCCGGGGAGCTGTTTTTT. The encoded protein is CASSSLAGGPSGELFF.

This rearrangement joins TRBV9 to TRBJ1-3; 10 bases fit TRBD1. V shed 2 bases, J shed 3 bases, and the junction held 8 bases outside the gene matches. The CDR3 consists of 17 residues. Germline V gene data show CDR1 as SGDLS and CDR2 as YYNGEE. CDR3: CASSVRDRGGYGNTIYF. In DNA, the CDR3 is TGTGCCAGCAGCGTCCGGGACAGGGGTGGTTATGGAAACACCATATATTTT.

The V gene is TRBV19, the J gene TRBJ2-3; the D is unclear. The CDR3 has 15 amino acids. Germline V CDR1 and CDR2: LNHDA, SQIVND (reference sequence). The V gene lost 6 bases and the J gene lost 2 bases, with 15 bases spanning the gap. CDR3 coding DNA: TGTGCCAGTAGGCTGACTTCTACACTCACAGATACGCAGTATTTT. It specifies CASRLTSTLTDTQYF.

V usage is TRBV27 and J usage is TRBJ2-5; D is perhaps TRBD1 (7 bases). The V gene's germline CDR1 is MNHEY and CDR2 SMNVEV (reference sequence). The CDR3 covers 14 residues. Trimming shortened V by 5 bases and J by 8 bases, and 18 bases separated the two germline ends. The CDR3 DNA follows: TGTGCCAGCAGTGGAGGGGACAGTCCACTTACCCAGTACTTC. It translates to CASSGGDSPLTQYF.

The count of this clone is one. The chain is built from TRBV11-3 and TRBJ2-5, with TRBD2 as a possible D gene (5 bases). Germline CDR1 and CDR2: SGHNT and YENEEA. The CDR3 runs to 13 residues. V was pared by 3 bases and J by 4 bases, with 9 bases between. The CDR3 sequence: CASSLRVGETQYF. The CDR3 DNA reads TGTGCCAGCAGCTTGAGGGTGGGAGAGACCCAGTACTTC. Full variable domain (remainder filled in from reference TRBV11-3 and TRBJ2-5): EAGVVQSPRYKIIEKKQPVAFWCNPISGHNTLYWYLQNLGQGPELLIRYENEEAVDDSQLPKDRFSAERLKGVDSTLKIQPAELGDSAVYLCASSLRVGETQYFGPGTRLLVL.

J is TRBJ2-1 and V is TRBV5-6; 10 bases map to TRBD2. There are 15 residues in the CDR3. V shed 4 bases and J 2 bases; nucleotides not matched to a gene: 3. Germline-derived CDR1 and CDR2 are SGHDT and YYEEEE. In nucleotides, the CDR3 is TGTGCCAGCAGCGGACTAGCGGACACCTACAATGAGCAGTTCTTC. Translating it yields CASSGLADTYNEQFF.

This chain uses TRBV12-5 with TRBJ1-1, with unresolved D. Germline CDR1 and CDR2: LGHNT and FRNRAP. V lost 1 base and J lost 4, with 4 bases in between. CDR3 length: 12 residues. The CDR3 here is CASGLGVTEAFF. For the CDR3, the DNA is TGTGCTAGTGGTTTGGGGGTCACTGAAGCTTTCTTT.

The gene calls are TRBV4-3 and TRBJ2-4; a possible D gene is TRBD2 (6 bases). The germline CDR1 and CDR2 sequences are LGHNA and YSLEER. This CDR3 comprises 16 residues. V was cut by 3 bases and J by 3 bases, with 15 bases left in between. The CDR3 spells CASSHPGEAGKNIQYF. The CDR3 nucleotides are TGCGCCAGCAGCCACCCCGGGGAGGCCGGCAAAAACATTCAGTACTTC.

This chain joins TRBV5-1 and TRBJ2-5; D is possibly TRBD2 (5 bases). The CDR3 sequence is 14 residues long. With 3 bases removed from V and 3 bases from J, the gap between germline ends came to 12 bases. In germline, CDR1 is SGHRS, CDR2 YFSETQ. CDR3 amino acids: CASSWAKGEETQYF. The CDR3 DNA sequence: TGCGCCAGCAGCTGGGCCAAGGGAGAAGAGACCCAGTACTTC.

The rearrangement joins TRBV7-2 to TRBJ1-1; tentative D call: TRBD1 (5 bases). The ends were cut back, 3 bases at V and 1 base at J, with 12 bases in the middle. Germline V gene data show CDR1 as SGHTA and CDR2 as FQGNSA. The CDR3 has 15 residues. DNA of the CDR3: TGTGCCAGCAGCTTTGACGGGGGATGGAACACTGAAGCTTTCTTT. Its translation is CASSFDGGWNTEAFF. The whole variable domain, filled in from reference TRBV7-2 and TRBJ1-1, reads GAGVSQSPSNKVTEKGKDVELRCDPISGHTALYWYRQSLGQGLEFLIYFQGNSAPDKSGLPSDRFSAERTGGSVSTLTIQRTQQEDSAVYLCASSFDGGWNTEAFFGQGTRLTVV.